The 10 T cell receptor beta chains below all came from one sample that was sequenced in a study of CD8+CD57+ T cells in acquired aplastic anemia. Only patients with CD8+CD57+ cell expansion on flow cytometry were chosen for sequencing. The study profiled TCR beta VDJ and CDR3 using genomic DNA as template. MiXCR, applied by TCRdb to the reads, yields one record per CDR3 protein. The data hold some 160,000 distinct CDR3 sequences, with about 50% observed a single time. The source material was sorted CD4+, CD8+, or CD8+CD57+ T cells (not recorded which) from PBMCs. These receptors all stem from a human donor with aplastic anemia.

The V call is TRBV5-1, the J call TRBJ2-2; TRBD1 might be the D (5 bases). Looked up from germline, CDR1 is SGHRS and CDR2 is YFSETQ. This CDR3 comprises 16 residues. Trimming shortened V by 6 bases and J by 5 bases, and 20 bases separated the two germline ends. The CDR3 loop is CASTRKAGRWTGELFF. The CDR3 DNA reads as TGCGCCAGCACCCGGAAGGCAGGGCGGTGGACCGGGGAGCTGTTTTTT.

The table lists this clonotype with many counts. The chain links TRBV4-3 to TRBJ1-1; the D gene is possibly TRBD1 (5 bases). The germline V gene encodes CDR1 LGHNA and CDR2 YSLEER. V lost 4 bases, J lost 1 base, and 13 bases lay in between. This CDR3 comprises 15 residues. CDR3 sequence: CASSLTGTENTEAFF. CDR3 coding DNA: TGCGCCAGCAGCCTTACCGGGACCGAGAACACTGAAGCTTTCTTT.

In its sample, this clonotype was seen a few times. This chain uses TRBV15 with TRBJ1-1; possibly TRBD1 for D (6 bases). The CDR3 length is 14 residues. The ends were cut back, 0 bases at V and 4 bases at J, with 9 bases in the middle. Per the germline V gene, CDR1 is LNHNV and CDR2 is YYDKDF (reference sequence). This chain's CDR3 is CATSRDQGSTEAFF. CDR3 bases: TGTGCCACCAGCAGAGATCAGGGGAGCACTGAAGCTTTCTTT.

The chain links TRBV7-3 to TRBJ2-7; 10 bases line up with TRBD1. The length of the CDR3 is 16 residues. CDR1 and CDR2 from the germline V gene are SGHTA and FQGTGA. The V gene end was trimmed by 3 bases and the J gene end by 3 bases; junction bases not matched to a gene: 8. The CDR3 region is CASSFTLRTGGYEQYF. CDR3 DNA: TGTGCCAGCAGCTTTACGTTAAGGACAGGGGGCTACGAGCAGTACTTC. The complete variable domain, with remaining parts taken from reference TRBV7-3 and TRBJ2-7, reads GAGVSQTPSNKVTEKGKYVELRCDPISGHTALYWYRQSLGQGPEFLIYFQGTGAADDSGLPNDRFFAVRPEGSVSTLKIQRTERGDSAVYLCASSFTLRTGGYEQYFGPGTRLTVT.

The table lists this clonotype with many counts. The chain couples TRBV12-3 or TRBV12-4 to TRBJ1-5; 8 bases are a match to TRBD1. The CDR3 consists of 14 residues. The J segment lost 3 bases and the V segment lost 6 bases, leaving 4 bases of the junction unmatched. The CDR3 nucleotides are TGTGCCAGCAGCCGACAGGGGCCCAATCAGCCCCAGCATTTT. Translating gives CASSRQGPNQPQHF.

The rearrangement links TRBV20-1 to TRBJ1-6; 7 bases are shared with TRBD1. Germline CDR1 reads DFQATT; CDR2 reads SNEGSKA (reference sequence). J lost 8 bases, V lost 3 bases, and 7 bases had no gene match. The CDR3 is made up of 14 amino acids. In DNA form, the CDR3 reads TGCAGTGCTAGCCCCCCAGGGGGGGATTCACCCCTCCACTTT. The encoded protein is CSASPPGGDSPLHF.

V is TRBV10-3 and J is TRBJ2-7; TRBD1 matches at 8 bases. V trimming: 4 bases; J trimming: 6 bases; junction bases outside the gene matches: 11. The CDR3 extends over 15 amino acids. Germline CDR1 reads ENHRY; CDR2 reads SYGVKD. CDR3 DNA sequence: TGTGCCATCAGTGGGGACAGGAGGGGCACCCTCGAGCAGTACTTC. Amino acids: CAISGDRRGTLEQYF.

This clonotype was found once. This sequence joins TRBV29-1 and TRBJ1-1; D is perhaps TRBD1 (5 bases). V dropped 1 base and J dropped 10 bases, with 19 bases sitting between them. The CDR3 runs 14 residues. Germline V gene sequence: CDR1 SQVTM, CDR2 ANQGSEA. Here the CDR3 reads CSVEAPQEGQGAFF. The CDR3 region has the DNA TGCAGCGTTGAAGCCCCCCAGGAAGGGCAGGGAGCTTTCTTT.

In this sample, this clonotype turned up a few times. The gene calls are TRBV7-9 and TRBJ1-1, with TRBD1 as a possible D gene (5 bases). This CDR3 is 13 amino acids long. The V gene lost 5 bases and the J gene lost 3 bases, with 10 bases spanning the gap. Per the germline V gene, CDR1 is SEHNR and CDR2 is FQNEAQ (reference sequence). This chain's CDR3 is CASSDTRDTEAFF. The CDR3 DNA is TGTGCCAGCAGCGACACCAGGGACACTGAAGCTTTCTTT. Drawing the rest from reference TRBV7-9 and TRBJ1-1, the complete variable domain is DTGVSQNPRHKITKRGQNVTFRCDPISEHNRLYWYRQTLGQGPEFLTYFQNEAQLEKSRLLSDRFSAERPKGSFSTLEIQRTEQGDSAMYLCASSDTRDTEAFFGQGTRLTVV.

The chain has TRBV29-1 and TRBJ2-1, with a possible D match to TRBD1 (6 bases). Germline V gives CDR1 SQVTM, CDR2 ANQGSEA. The CDR3 is made up of 13 amino acids. With 3 bases removed from V and 10 bases from J, the gap between germline ends came to 16 bases. CDR3 residues: CSVDRGGGYEQFF. The CDR3 DNA reads as TGCAGCGTTGACAGGGGCGGCGGCTACGAGCAGTTCTTC.